This T cell receptor beta chain was captured by sequencing in a study of persistence of HIV-infected CD4 T cells. Study as a whole: Suppressive ART had lasted a median of around eight years. A couple of participants gave one leukapheresis sample; others gave up to about 180 mL blood repeatedly.

The immunoSEQ assay was version 4, run in survey mode. The protocol was immunoSEQ multiplex PCR, while the TCRdb copy is restricted to in-frame clones and leaves out a portion. This sample has tens of thousands of clones; roughly 71% occur once, and the top ten carry 1.4%. The CDR3 totals 15 residues. Trimming removed 2 bases at V and 4 bases at J, with 15 bases between. Germline V lookup: CDR1 MNHEY, CDR2 SVGAGI. A word on this clone: Its antigen is unidentified.

Cells were stimulated with overlapping HIV-1 Gag 15-mer peptides. CD4+ T cells upregulating both CD40 ligand and CD69 were sorted as responding cells. These HIV-1-infected adults initiated suppressive ART in chronic infection. Undetectable plasma HIV-1 RNA below 50 copies/mL lasted at least 4 years. The sequenced sample was CD4+ T cells sorted from PBMCs after 18-hour stimulation, obtained from a patient who received antiretroviral therapy. The sequence was collected from an adult man with HIV who was CMV-seropositive. The chain recombines TRBV6-5 with TRBJ2-7; D is perhaps TRBD2 (6 bases). The CDR3 region has the DNA TGTGCCAGCAGTTACGGGCTCCGGGGGAAGTACGAGCAGTACTTC. It is translated as CASSYGLRGKYEQYF.